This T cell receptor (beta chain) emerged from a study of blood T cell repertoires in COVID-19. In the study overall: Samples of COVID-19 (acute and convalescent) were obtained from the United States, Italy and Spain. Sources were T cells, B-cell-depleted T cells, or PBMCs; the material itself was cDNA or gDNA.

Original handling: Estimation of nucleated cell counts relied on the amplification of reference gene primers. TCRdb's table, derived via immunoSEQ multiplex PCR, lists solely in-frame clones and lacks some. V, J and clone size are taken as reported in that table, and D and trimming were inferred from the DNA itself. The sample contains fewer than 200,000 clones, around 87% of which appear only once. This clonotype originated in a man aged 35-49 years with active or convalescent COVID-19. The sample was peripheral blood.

Here the CDR3 reads CASSLSATGGGTEAFF. DNA of the CDR3: TGTGCCAGCAGTTTATCGGCGACAGGGGGCGGCACTGAAGCTTTCTTT. The rearrangement joins TRBV27 to TRBJ1-1, with 10 bases identical to TRBD1. This CDR3 comprises 16 residues. The junction had 5 bases not matched to a gene; V was cut back by 0 bases and J by 4 bases. Germline CDR1 MNHEY, CDR2 SMNVEV (reference sequence).